One and the same sample provided the 25 T cell receptor beta chains below, sequenced in a study of blood T cell repertoires in COVID-19. Only in-frame clones appear in the TCRdb table, and some are missing; sequencing was by immunoSEQ multiplex PCR. The sample has some 320,000 clones; approximately 87% are singletons. Sequencing was performed on PBMCs or T cells enriched from blood (not recorded which). These receptors were collected from a young woman who had recovered from COVID-19.

The chain couples TRBV6-5 to TRBJ1-2, with D unclear. CDR1 and CDR2 (germline): MNHEY, SVGAGI. The CDR3 has 12 residues. With 9 bases removed from V and 3 bases from J, the gap between germline ends came to 11 bases. The CDR3 spells CASWTGDYGYTF. CDR3 nucleotide sequence: TGTGCCAGTTGGACCGGGGACTATGGCTACACCTTC.

The chain links TRBV18 to TRBJ2-5, with a tentative D call TRBD1 (6 bases). Trimming took off 0 bases at V and 5 bases at J, with 7 bases between the two ends. Germline CDR1 is KGHSH and CDR2 is LQKENI. The CDR3 length is 13 residues. The CDR3 is CASSPPGAETQYF. Written as DNA, the CDR3 is TGTGCCAGCTCACCACCGGGGGCGGAGACCCAGTACTTC. Full variable domain (remainder filled in from reference TRBV18 and TRBJ2-5): NAGVMQNPRHLVRRRGQEARLRCSPMKGHSHVYWYRQLPEEGLKFMVYLQKENIIDESGMPKERFSAEFPKEGPSILRIQQVVRGDSAAYFCASSPPGAETQYFGPGTRLLVL.

This CDR3 reads CASSLWEFVNNGYTF. The CDR3 bases are TGTGCCAGCAGTTTATGGGAGTTCGTAAACAATGGCTACACCTTC. The V gene is TRBV28, the J gene TRBJ1-2; no firm D call. The CDR3 covers 15 residues. CDR1 MDHEN and CDR2 SYDVKM come from the germline V gene. Trimming removed 0 bases from V and 6 bases from J, with 14 bases in between.

The rearrangement uses TRBV9 and TRBJ2-1, with TRBD2 matching over 12 bases. Germline loops: CDR1 SGDLS, CDR2 YYNGEE. Losses at the gene ends were 0 bases for V and 4 bases for J; bases not matched to a gene: 5. The length of the CDR3 is 17 residues. The CDR3 sequence: CASSVDGTSGPYNEQFF. The CDR3 bases are TGTGCCAGCAGCGTAGACGGGACTAGCGGGCCGTACAATGAGCAGTTCTTC. Based on the CDR3 plus reference TRBV9 and TRBJ2-1, the full variable domain is DSGVTQTPKHLITATGQRVTLRCSPRSGDLSVYWYQQSLDQGLQFLIQYYNGEERAKGNILERFSAQQFPDLHSELNLSSLELGDSALYFCASSVDGTSGPYNEQFFGPGTRLTVL.

The V call is TRBV5-5, the J call TRBJ1-5; 7 bases map to TRBD1. This CDR3 has 16 residues. Unmatched junction bases numbered 9, after V lost 2 bases and J lost 4 bases. Germline V gene lookup returns CDR1 SGHKS and CDR2 YYEKEE (reference sequence). CDR3 amino acids: CASSLDLTGTNQPQHF. DNA of the CDR3: TGTGCCAGCAGCTTAGACCTGACAGGGACTAATCAGCCCCAGCATTTT.

The chain employs TRBV6-1 and TRBJ2-5; 8 nucleotides line up with TRBD2. Germline CDR1 reads MNHNS; CDR2 reads SASEGT. This CDR3 is 15 amino acids long. The junction had 6 bases not matched to a gene; V was cut back by 3 bases and J by 3 bases. CDR3 protein: CASSEWAGGKETQYF. In DNA, the CDR3 is TGTGCCAGCAGTGAGTGGGCGGGGGGAAAAGAGACCCAGTACTTC.

This chain joins TRBV18 and TRBJ1-4; D is perhaps TRBD1 (6 bases). Trimming shortened V by 2 bases and J by 4 bases, and 17 bases separated the two germline ends. Germline V gene data show CDR1 as KGHSH and CDR2 as LQKENI. The CDR3 length is 17 residues. The CDR3 here is CASSPNPLTGNNEKLFF. Here the CDR3 DNA reads TGTGCCAGCTCACCAAACCCACTGACAGGAAATAATGAAAAACTGTTTTTT.

This clone was counted a few times. The chain employs TRBV14 and TRBJ2-2, with 8 bases lining up with TRBD1. Per the germline V gene, CDR1 is SGHDN and CDR2 is FVKESK. With V trimmed by 5 bases and J by 1 base, 9 bases remained unmatched. The CDR3 spans 17 residues. Here the CDR3 DNA reads TGTGCCAGCAGCTCTTACAGGGGGGCTCTGAACACCGGGGAGCTGTTTTTT. The encoded protein is CASSSYRGALNTGELFF.

The chain is built from TRBV3-1 (or the pseudogene TRBV3-2) and TRBJ1-4, with D perhaps matching TRBD1 (6 bases). V shed 4 bases and J shed 4 bases, with 13 bases lying between them. Germline V CDR1 and CDR2: LGHDT, YNNKEL (reference sequence). CDR3 length equals 15 residues. The CDR3 coding sequence is TGTGCCAGCAGCCGGACAGTGCAGGGTAATGAAAAACTGTTTTTT. It encodes CASSRTVQGNEKLFF.

This chain uses TRBV6-5 with TRBJ1-2; no clear D. Germline-derived CDR1 and CDR2 are MNHEY and SVGAGI. The CDR3 runs 13 residues. Trimming pared 6 bases from V and 2 bases from J, leaving 10 bases between. The chain's CDR3 is CASSLELNYGYTF. CDR3 DNA sequence: TGTGCCAGCAGCCTCGAACTCAACTATGGCTACACCTTC.

V gene TRBV2 combines with J gene TRBJ2-2; 7 bases are shared with TRBD1. Per germline, CDR1 SNHLY and CDR2 FYNNEI. The CDR3 contains 15 residues. J gave up 8 bases and V 9 bases, and 15 bases lay outside the gene matches. CDR3 DNA: TGTGCCAGGTCCCCGGACAGGACGGTTCCGGGGGAGCTGTTTTTT. It encodes CARSPDRTVPGELFF.

CDR3 loop: CASSAGQGNTIYF. DNA of the CDR3: TGTGCCAGCAGCGCGGGACAGGGGAACACCATATATTTT. This chain joins TRBV9 and TRBJ1-3; TRBD1 matches at 10 bases. V shed 3 bases, J shed 7 bases, and the junction held 1 base outside the gene matches. Germline CDR1 SGDLS, CDR2 YYNGEE. CDR3 size: 13 residues. Full variable domain (rest looked up from reference TRBV9 and TRBJ1-3): DSGVTQTPKHLITATGQRVTLRCSPRSGDLSVYWYQQSLDQGLQFLIQYYNGEERAKGNILERFSAQQFPDLHSELNLSSLELGDSALYFCASSAGQGNTIYFGEGSWLTVV.

J is TRBJ2-1 and V is TRBV19, with a tentative D call TRBD1 (5 bases). Germline V lookup: CDR1 LNHDA, CDR2 SQIVND (reference sequence). The CDR3 loop spans 15 amino acids. Trimming took 2 bases from V and 2 from J, leaving 10 bases between them. CDR3 residues: CASSIQSQAYNEQFF. The CDR3 region has the DNA TGTGCCAGTAGTATACAATCACAGGCCTACAATGAGCAGTTCTTC. Looking up the rest from reference TRBV19 and TRBJ2-1 gives the full variable domain: DGGITQSPKYLFRKEGQNVTLSCEQNLNHDAMYWYRQDPGQGLRLIYYSQIVNDFQKGDIAEGYSVSREKKESFPLTVTSAQKNPTAFYLCASSIQSQAYNEQFFGPGTRLTVL.

The chain employs TRBV27 and TRBJ2-7; TRBD1 matches at 9 bases. Germline V CDR1 and CDR2: MNHEY, SMNVEV (reference sequence). The CDR3 is 13 residues long. With 5 bases clipped from V and 3 bases from J, the junction kept 2 bases outside the gene matches. In DNA, the CDR3 is TGTGCCAGCAGTGGACAGGGGCACTACGAGCAGTACTTC. It codes for CASSGQGHYEQYF.

The J gene is TRBJ1-1, the V gene TRBV23-1, with D perhaps matching TRBD1 (5 bases). TRBV23-1 is placed among ORFs of uncertain function. This CDR3 comprises 18 residues. Trimming removed 4 bases at V and 7 bases at J, with 28 bases between. CDR3 DNA sequence: TGCGCCAGCAGTCCACCTAACAATCAAGGAGGGGTTAGGGGTGAAGCTTTCTTT. Translation: CASSPPNNQGGVRGEAFF.

The chain has TRBV3-1 (or the pseudogene TRBV3-2) and TRBJ1-2; TRBD1 aligns across 9 bases. Germline V gene sequence: CDR1 LGHDT, CDR2 YNNKEL (reference sequence). The CDR3 spans 15 residues. The ends lost 1 base at V and 7 bases at J; junction bases unmatched: 7. The CDR3 DNA follows: TGTGCCAGCAGCCAAGCCGGGACAGGGTCTAGTGGCTACACCTTC. This translates into CASSQAGTGSSGYTF.

The V gene is TRBV5-1, the J gene TRBJ2-7; 7 bases align to TRBD1. The CDR3 is 15 amino acids. Germline CDR1 SGHRS, CDR2 YFSETQ. The V gene end was trimmed by 3 bases and the J gene end by 3 bases; junction bases not matched to a gene: 9. The DNA of the CDR3 is TGCGCCAGCAGCTCCCGAACAGGGGCGGGCTACGAGCAGTACTTC. This encodes CASSSRTGAGYEQYF.

This CDR3 reads CATSSLTSGGLYGSPLHF. DNA of the CDR3: TGTGCCACCAGCAGCCTCACCTCAGGGGGCCTTTATGGATCACCCCTCCACTTT. The J gene is TRBJ1-6, the V gene TRBV15; 8 bases are a match to TRBD1. The CDR3 sequence is 18 residues long. The V segment lost 3 bases and the J segment 10 bases; nucleotides outside the gene matches: 17. The germline V gene encodes CDR1 LNHNV and CDR2 YYDKDF (reference sequence).

This chain links TRBV6-5 with TRBJ1-2, with 12 nucleotides matching TRBD1. This CDR3 is built from 15 residues. The trim removed 4 bases at V and 6 bases at J, leaving 6 bases unmatched. Germline CDR1 MNHEY, CDR2 SVGAGI. The chain's CDR3 is CASSLPGQGANGYTF. The CDR3 coding sequence is TGTGCCAGCAGTTTACCGGGACAGGGGGCGAATGGCTACACCTTC.

The CDR3 DNA sequence: TGTGCCAGCAGTGCGAGACTCCACCGGGACACTGAAGCTTTCTTT. As protein: CASSARLHRDTEAFF. The chain has TRBV27 and TRBJ1-1; D gene uncertain. The CDR3 consists of 15 residues. Germline loops: CDR1 MNHEY, CDR2 SMNVEV (reference sequence). Trimming left V 5 bases short and J 3 bases short, with 16 bases between.

A remark on this clone: This sequence may be a read error, since a much larger clone differs from it by one base. V gene TRBV24-1 combines with J gene TRBJ1-4, with no clear D. The V end lost 5 bases, the J end lost 0 bases, and 3 bases lay between the germline ends. The CDR3 covers 13 residues. The germline V gene encodes CDR1 KGHDR and CDR2 SFDVKD. For the CDR3, the DNA is TGTGCCACCAGTGGAGCAACTAATGAAAAACTGTTTTTT. Translating it yields CATSGATNEKLFF.

This chain joins TRBV2 and TRBJ1-2; no clear D. Germline loops: CDR1 SNHLY, CDR2 FYNNEI. Deletions cut 7 bases from V and 4 bases from J, with 13 bases between. The CDR3 contains 13 residues. DNA of the CDR3: TGTGCCAGCATAGCGACGGGCCCCTATGGCTACACCTTC. Its protein is CASIATGPYGYTF.

The V call is TRBV24-1, the J call TRBJ2-1; D may be TRBD1 (6 bases). Trimming took 7 bases from V and 7 from J, leaving 19 bases between them. CDR1 is KGHDR and CDR2 is SFDVKD in the germline V gene. The CDR3 is 15 amino acids. The CDR3 DNA sequence: TGTGCCACCAGCAAGACAGGATCCCTCATTAATGAGCAGTTCTTC. Amino acid sequence: CATSKTGSLINEQFF.

The chain couples TRBV6-4 to TRBJ2-3; no reliable D call. The length of the CDR3 is 15 residues. Trimming took off 4 bases at V and 1 base at J, with 12 bases between the two ends. The germline V gene encodes CDR1 MRHNA and CDR2 SNTAGT. The CDR3 protein is CASSGVVGGTDTQYF. For the CDR3, the DNA is TGTGCCAGCAGTGGAGTGGTGGGCGGCACAGATACGCAGTATTTT.

The rearrangement joins TRBV4-2 to TRBJ2-1; 8 bases match TRBD2. Germline loops: CDR1 LGHNA, CDR2 YNFKEQ. V shed 3 bases, J shed 5 bases, and the junction held 9 bases outside the gene matches. The CDR3 is 16 amino acids. This chain's CDR3 is CASSHRRSGGHNEQFF. CDR3 DNA sequence: TGTGCCAGCAGCCACAGAAGGAGCGGGGGTCACAATGAGCAGTTCTTC.